A selection of T cell receptor beta chains follows, all from one sample in a study of Ad26.COV2.S vaccination and SARS-CoV-2 variants. The assay was immunoSEQ multiplex PCR, and TCRdb's table has in-frame clones only and misses some. There are around 300,000 clones in the sample; 90% occur only once, and about 5.4% lies in the top ten. Sequences were derived from peripheral blood, sampled in a trial of Ad26.COV2.S vaccine versus placebo. Source of these receptors: a person between 18 and 60 years old who received the Ad26.COV2.S COVID-19 vaccine or a placebo. CDR3s include the opening cysteine and the closing phenylalanine or tryptophan. D genes are given only for firm matches.

d_call j_call v_call cdr3_aa
. TRBJ2-5 TRBV7-2 CASSLGQLYQETQYF
TRBD1 TRBJ1-2 TRBV6-6 CASSSERQGLRGYTF
. TRBJ2-3 TRBV3-1/TRBV3-2 CASSQVRGGRTDTQYF
. TRBJ2-1 TRBV7-9 CASSHNYNEQFF
TRBD1 TRBJ1-6 TRBV18 CASSRDRGLGNSPLHF
TRBD1 TRBJ2-3 TRBV6-5 CASSFDRGEVTDTQYF
. TRBJ1-1 TRBV7-9 CASSPQQGVNTEAFF
. TRBJ2-3 TRBV3-1/TRBV3-2 CASREGKRLTDTQYF
. TRBJ2-3 TRBV7-9 CASSLGHADTQYF
. TRBJ1-1 TRBV5-1 CASSLEGRGEAFF
. TRBJ2-5 TRBV18 CASSPSNQETQYF
. TRBJ1-1 TRBV6-5 CASSLTLDLNTEAFF
. TRBJ2-1 TRBV19 CASNDPAGGSYNEQFF
. TRBJ1-5 TRBV5-1 CASSLDREMGQPQHF
. TRBJ1-1 TRBV3-1/TRBV3-2 CASSLQEGTEAFF
TRBD1 TRBJ1-3 TRBV29-1 CSAGQGNTIYF
. TRBJ2-7 TRBV29-1 CSVEGQPGSPRSYEQYF
. TRBJ1-1 TRBV6-5 CASSYSPGAAEAFF
. TRBJ1-1 TRBV10-3 CAISRQNTEAFF
. TRBJ1-2 TRBV7-8 CASSLGPYELGDGYTF
TRBD2 TRBJ2-2 TRBV27 CASSLSGSNTGELFF
TRBD2 TRBJ2-5 TRBV25-1 CASSQEWREGRETQYF
TRBD1 TRBJ2-2 TRBV18 CASSPDSPGQGAIGELFF
TRBD2 TRBJ2-3 TRBV5-1 CASRGLADRTDTQYF
. TRBJ2-4 TRBV7-9 CASSLAVGGRAIQYF
. TRBJ1-4 TRBV4-3 CASSQTGLNEKLFF
TRBD2 TRBJ2-2 TRBV6-5 CASRGLAENTGELFF
. TRBJ1-1 TRBV28 CASSLPNTEAFF
. TRBJ1-3 TRBV6-5 CASSSGTSSGNTIYF
. TRBJ1-1 TRBV7-2 CASSVTGGAVSEAFF
. TRBJ1-1 TRBV18 CASSPVRKGGYTEAFF
. TRBJ2-1 TRBV6-2/TRBV6-3 CASSYWGGATNEQFF
. TRBJ2-1 TRBV29-1 CSGSRGGNLINEQFF
TRBD1 TRBJ1-1 TRBV5-8 CASSYRGLDTEAFF
TRBD2 TRBJ2-5 TRBV30 CAWGLWGREETQYF
. TRBJ2-5 TRBV6-2/TRBV6-3 CASSYSEETQYF
TRBD1 TRBJ1-1 TRBV27 CASSLSQGAGTEAFF
. TRBJ2-5 TRBV2 CASRATVQETQYF
. TRBJ1-6 TRBV6-5 CASKGNSYNSPLHF
. TRBJ1-4 TRBV27 CASSGPTNEKLFF
. TRBJ1-1 TRBV19 CASMWQGRMFTEAFF
. TRBJ2-3 TRBV20-1 CSASGGVGSTDTQYF
. TRBJ1-6 TRBV14 CASSLGRPALNSPLHF
. TRBJ1-2 TRBV7-2 CASSLRTNYGYTF
TRBD2 TRBJ2-5 TRBV5-4 CASSPGLAEGTQYF
. TRBJ2-5 TRBV5-1 CASSFSETQYF
TRBD1 TRBJ2-7 TRBV25-1 CASSGGPGQGGEQYF
TRBD2 TRBJ2-3 TRBV25-1 CASSERASGILGDTQYF
TRBD1 TRBJ1-2 TRBV4-2 CASSLRDSPNYGYTF
. TRBJ1-1 TRBV12-5 CASGDLGSSNTEAFF
TRBD2 TRBJ2-1 TRBV12-3/TRBV12-4 CASSLAGEGEQFF
. TRBJ1-6 TRBV6-2/TRBV6-3 CASSYPVGTPGYNSPLHF